The T cell receptor beta chain under discussion was sequenced for a study of a mutant IDH1 vaccine in newly diagnosed glioma. On this clone itself: Its antigen is currently unknown.

As to time point: week 11, during vaccination. The vaccine gave 300 ug of a 20-mer mutant IDH1 peptide subcutaneously per dose. Sequencing was performed with immunoSEQ multiplex PCR; in TCRdb, only in-frame clones are kept and a portion is missing. The sample contains approximately 110,000 clones, roughly nine tenths of which appear only once. CDR3 length: 16 residues. Germline loops: CDR1 SNHLY, CDR2 FYNNEI. After removal of 2 bases from V and 3 bases from J, the junction contained 10 bases not matched to a gene. Sequencing was performed on PBMCs, taken from a glioma patient whose treatment included an IDH1 peptide vaccine. The chain links TRBV2 to TRBJ2-7; 7 nucleotides match TRBD2. The receptor's source is a woman in her 50s with glioma. CDR3 sequence (DNA): TGTGCCAGCAGTGAACTATGGTCTAGCGGAAACTACGAGCAGTACTTC. Its protein product is CASSELWSSGNYEQYF. Supplemented by reference TRBV2 and TRBJ2-7, the full variable domain reads EPEVTQTPSHQVTQMGQEVILRCVPISNHLYFYWYRQILGQKVEFLVSFYNNEISEKSEIFDDQFSVERPDGSNFTLKIRSTKLEDSAMYFCASSELWSSGNYEQYFGPGTRLTVT.